A selection of T cell receptor beta chains follows, all from one sample in a study of vaccination effects on CD4 cells after COVID-19. The antigens for these receptors are not known. Profiling relied on immunoSEQ multiplex PCR, and the TCRdb table lists in-frame clones only, not all of them. The table includes 12,000 or so clones, over 60% detected once. The source material was CD4+ T cells from PBMCs cultured with SARS-CoV-2 spike peptides, sampled after COVID-19 vaccination. The receptors here all came from a human donor who received a COVID-19 vaccine. The CDR3 runs from the conserved cysteine through the conserved F or W. Each record gives: CDR3 DNA, CDR3 protein, V gene, D gene, clone size, J gene. The D gene is left open where the match is weak. Some rows mark clone size as missing; the rest say once, few, many or name a class of expanded clone.

cdr3_nt: TGTGCCAGCAGTAATTGGGATCCGCCTGGTTCACCCCTCCACTTT
cdr3_aa: CASSNWDPPGSPLHF
v_call: TRBV27
d_call: NA
clone_size: NA
j_call: TRBJ1-6

cdr3_nt: TGTGCCAGCAGCAGCCTACAGGGTAGGGTGAACACTGAAGCTTTCTTT
cdr3_aa: CASSSLQGRVNTEAFF
v_call: TRBV5-5
d_call: NA
clone_size: once
j_call: TRBJ1-1

cdr3_nt: TGTGCCAGCAGCCAAGTAGGGACAGGGGTACACGAGCAGTACTTC
cdr3_aa: CASSQVGTGVHEQYF
v_call: TRBV3-1/TRBV3-2
d_call: TRBD1
clone_size: NA
j_call: TRBJ2-7

cdr3_nt: TGTGCCAGCAGTCGGGCGAACACCGGGGAGCTGTTTTTT
cdr3_aa: CASSRANTGELFF
v_call: TRBV14
d_call: NA
clone_size: once
j_call: TRBJ2-2

cdr3_nt: TGCGCCAGCAGCCAAGAGAGCATGGCAGGGGGCCTGTATTTT
cdr3_aa: CASSQESMAGGLYF
v_call: TRBV4-3
d_call: TRBD1
clone_size: few
j_call: TRBJ2-3

cdr3_nt: TGTGCCAGCAGTATATTGCAGGGGGCAGGGGAGACCCAGTACTTC
cdr3_aa: CASSILQGAGETQYF
v_call: TRBV27
d_call: TRBD1
clone_size: NA
j_call: TRBJ2-5

cdr3_nt: TGTGCCAGCAGTGAAGGGGACGGACTCAATCAGCCCCAGCATTTT
cdr3_aa: CASSEGDGLNQPQHF
v_call: TRBV6-1
d_call: NA
clone_size: NA
j_call: TRBJ1-5

cdr3_nt: TGTGCCAGCAGCGAACATACAGGGTACGAGCAGTACTTC
cdr3_aa: CASSEHTGYEQYF
v_call: TRBV2
d_call: NA
clone_size: few
j_call: TRBJ2-7

cdr3_nt: TGTGCCAGCAGCCCGAGGGGGGTAAATCAGCCCCAGCATTTT
cdr3_aa: CASSPRGVNQPQHF
v_call: TRBV5-6
d_call: NA
clone_size: NA
j_call: TRBJ1-5

cdr3_nt: TGTGCCAGCAGTGACTCAGGGGGGGCTACAGATACGCAGTATTTT
cdr3_aa: CASSDSGGATDTQYF
v_call: TRBV6-4
d_call: NA
clone_size: NA
j_call: TRBJ2-3

cdr3_nt: TGCAGTGCTAGTCCTACTAGCGGGAGGACAGATACGCAGTATTTT
cdr3_aa: CSASPTSGRTDTQYF
v_call: TRBV20-1
d_call: TRBD2
clone_size: NA
j_call: TRBJ2-3

cdr3_nt: TGTGCCAGCAGTTTATCTCCGACAGGCCGGTATGGCTACACCTTC
cdr3_aa: CASSLSPTGRYGYTF
v_call: TRBV6-5
d_call: NA
clone_size: NA
j_call: TRBJ1-2

cdr3_nt: TGTGCCACCAGCGGCCAAAGGGCCTCAGTCATCTCTGGAAACACCATATATTTT
cdr3_aa: CATSGQRASVISGNTIYF
v_call: TRBV15
d_call: NA
clone_size: few
j_call: TRBJ1-3

cdr3_nt: TGTGCCTGGAGTGTAAGCAGAAGGACTGAAGCTTTCTTT
cdr3_aa: CAWSVSRRTEAFF
v_call: TRBV30
d_call: NA
clone_size: NA
j_call: TRBJ1-1

cdr3_nt: TGTGCCAGCAGTACAGGGACCTCGGCCCGTTCTGGCTTC
cdr3_aa: CASSTGTSARSGF
v_call: TRBV6-2/TRBV6-3
d_call: NA
clone_size: few
j_call: TRBJ2-7

cdr3_nt: TGTGCCAGCGGGACCCTAGCGGCTGGTTACAATGAGCAGTTCTTC
cdr3_aa: CASGTLAAGYNEQFF
v_call: TRBV2
d_call: TRBD2
clone_size: NA
j_call: TRBJ2-1

cdr3_nt: TGTGCCAGCAGCTTAGGTTTTGAGCAGTTCTTC
cdr3_aa: CASSLGFEQFF
v_call: TRBV7-3
d_call: NA
clone_size: NA
j_call: TRBJ2-1

cdr3_nt: TGTGCCAGCAGCCGGGGACGGAGTCCGGGCACTGAAGCTTTCTTT
cdr3_aa: CASSRGRSPGTEAFF
v_call: TRBV7-2
d_call: NA
clone_size: NA
j_call: TRBJ1-1

cdr3_nt: TGTGCCAGCAGCCAAGTGGGGGGCGTCTATGGCTACACCTTC
cdr3_aa: CASSQVGGVYGYTF
v_call: TRBV14
d_call: NA
clone_size: NA
j_call: TRBJ1-2

cdr3_nt: TGTGCCAGCAGCTTAGGGGCACCCAATCAGCCCCAGCATTTT
cdr3_aa: CASSLGAPNQPQHF
v_call: TRBV7-8
d_call: NA
clone_size: NA
j_call: TRBJ1-5

cdr3_nt: TGTGCCAGCAGCTTGTTCCCAGGGATAGGTGACGAGCAGTACTTC
cdr3_aa: CASSLFPGIGDEQYF
v_call: TRBV5-8
d_call: NA
clone_size: NA
j_call: TRBJ2-7

cdr3_nt: TGTGCCAGCAAGGAGTGGAATTCACCCCTCCACTTT
cdr3_aa: CASKEWNSPLHF
v_call: TRBV28
d_call: NA
clone_size: few
j_call: TRBJ1-6